Listed below are T cell receptor beta chains from one sample, sequenced in a study of T-cell reconstitution after alpha-beta-depleted transplantation in children. TCRdb itself ran the PCR reads through MiXCR, one entry per CDR3 protein. Of around 210,000 distinct CDR3 sequences in the sample, approximately 6.9% were seen once. Sample: PBMCs, taken before TCRalphabeta/CD19-depleted stem cell transplant. The receptors stem from a boy younger than 10 with acute lymphoblastic leukemia, due to receive a stem cell transplant. CDR3s include the opening cysteine and the closing phenylalanine or tryptophan. D genes are given only for firm matches. Some rows mark clone size as missing; the rest say once, few, many or name a class of expanded clone.

J gene: TRBJ2-7; V gene: TRBV12-3/TRBV12-4; clone size: many; D gene: .; CDR3 protein: CASSLWSVYEQYF; CDR3 DNA: TGTGCCAGCAGTTTATGGTCGGTATACGAGCAGTACTTC
J gene: TRBJ1-3; V gene: TRBV12-3/TRBV12-4; clone size: .; D gene: .; CDR3 protein: CASSVGGNPIYF; CDR3 DNA: TGTGCCAGCAGCGTAGGGGGAAACCCCATATATTTT
J gene: TRBJ2-2; V gene: TRBV14; clone size: .; D gene: .; CDR3 protein: CASSRGRGTGELFF; CDR3 DNA: TGTGCCAGCAGTCGGGGGAGAGGGACCGGGGAGCTGTTTTTT
J gene: TRBJ1-5; V gene: TRBV25-1; clone size: many; D gene: .; CDR3 protein: CASSAQGHSNQPQHF; CDR3 DNA: TGTGCCAGCAGTGCTCAGGGACATAGCAATCAGCCCCAGCATTTT
J gene: TRBJ1-6; V gene: TRBV7-2; clone size: many; D gene: .; CDR3 protein: CASSLQRSYNSPLHF; CDR3 DNA: TGTGCCAGCAGCTTACAGCGCTCCTATAATTCACCCCTCCACTTT
J gene: TRBJ2-2; V gene: TRBV7-2; clone size: many; D gene: TRBD2; CDR3 protein: CASSLFGGSDGELFF; CDR3 DNA: TGTGCCAGCAGCCTCTTTGGCGGGAGCGACGGGGAGCTGTTTTTT
J gene: TRBJ2-1; V gene: TRBV9; clone size: many; D gene: .; CDR3 protein: CASSVSFSGSYNEQFF; CDR3 DNA: TGTGCCAGCAGCGTCTCCTTTAGCGGCTCCTACAATGAGCAGTTCTTC
J gene: TRBJ2-5; V gene: TRBV7-8; clone size: few; D gene: TRBD2; CDR3 protein: CASSLGLAGGSETQYF; CDR3 DNA: TGTGCCAGCAGCTTAGGATTAGCGGGGGGGTCGGAGACCCAGTACTTC
J gene: TRBJ1-5; V gene: TRBV2; clone size: many; D gene: .; CDR3 protein: CASSGAGGGNQPQHF; CDR3 DNA: TGTGCCAGCAGTGGGGCGGGGGGCGGCAATCAGCCCCAGCATTTT
J gene: TRBJ2-7; V gene: TRBV7-9; clone size: many; D gene: TRBD2; CDR3 protein: CASSPPTRLAKDF; CDR3 DNA: TGTGCCAGCAGCCCCCCCACCAGACTAGCGAAAGACTTC
J gene: TRBJ1-5; V gene: TRBV27; clone size: many; D gene: .; CDR3 protein: CASSLSLGGNQPQHF; CDR3 DNA: TGTGCCAGCAGTTTATCATTAGGAGGTAATCAGCCCCAGCATTTT
J gene: TRBJ2-1; V gene: TRBV28; clone size: many; D gene: TRBD2; CDR3 protein: CASSPGTSGSYHNEQFF; CDR3 DNA: TGTGCCAGCAGTCCCGGGACTAGCGGGTCCTACCACAATGAGCAGTTCTTC
J gene: TRBJ2-3; V gene: TRBV7-6; clone size: .; D gene: .; CDR3 protein: CASSPHSRSIDTQYF; CDR3 DNA: TGTGCCAGCAGCCCACACTCCCGTTCGATAGATACGCAGTATTTT
J gene: TRBJ2-1; V gene: TRBV7-3; clone size: many; D gene: .; CDR3 protein: CASSLITGLLFF; CDR3 DNA: TGTGCCAGCAGCTTAATCACGGGACTGCTCTTCTTC
J gene: TRBJ1-1; V gene: TRBV29-1; clone size: many; D gene: .; CDR3 protein: CSVEEAGLYEAFF; CDR3 DNA: TGCAGCGTTGAAGAAGCAGGGCTGTATGAAGCTTTCTTT
J gene: TRBJ2-5; V gene: TRBV20-1; clone size: .; D gene: .; CDR3 protein: CCARDRRLTRTLETQYF; CDR3 DNA: TGCTGTGCTAGAGATCGGAGACTAACACGAACTTTAGAGACCCAGTACTTC
J gene: TRBJ2-5; V gene: TRBV4-3; clone size: many; D gene: .; CDR3 protein: CASSQRDTETQYF; CDR3 DNA: TGCGCCAGCAGCCAACGGGACACGGAGACCCAGTACTTC
J gene: TRBJ2-1; V gene: TRBV9; clone size: many; D gene: .; CDR3 protein: CASSVGTLSAQFF; CDR3 DNA: TGTGCCAGCAGCGTGGGCACACTCAGCGCGCAGTTCTTC
J gene: TRBJ1-4; V gene: TRBV6-1; clone size: few; D gene: .; CDR3 protein: CASSEGWGTPNEKLFF; CDR3 DNA: TGTGCCAGCAGTGAAGGTTGGGGGACACCTAATGAAAAACTGTTTTTT
J gene: TRBJ2-1; V gene: TRBV7-9; clone size: many; D gene: .; CDR3 protein: CASSHELSVYNEQFF; CDR3 DNA: TGTGCCAGCAGCCATGAATTGTCGGTCTACAATGAGCAGTTCTTC
J gene: TRBJ2-1; V gene: TRBV7-3; clone size: many; D gene: TRBD2; CDR3 protein: CASRASGGYNEQFF; CDR3 DNA: TGTGCCAGCAGAGCTAGCGGGGGGTACAATGAGCAGTTCTTC
J gene: TRBJ2-5; V gene: TRBV7-8; clone size: .; D gene: TRBD2; CDR3 protein: CASSLSRLAGGGRETQYF; CDR3 DNA: TGTGCCAGCAGCTTATCACGCCTAGCGGGGGGCGGGCGAGAGACCCAGTACTTC
J gene: TRBJ1-1; V gene: TRBV11-3; clone size: .; D gene: .; CDR3 protein: CASSLEGRGTQLNTEAFF; CDR3 DNA: TGTGCCAGCAGCTTAGAGGGCAGGGGAACCCAACTGAACACTGAAGCTTTCTTT
J gene: TRBJ1-1; V gene: TRBV6-2/TRBV6-3; clone size: many; D gene: .; CDR3 protein: CASTLGRGRNTEAFF; CDR3 DNA: TGTGCCAGCACCCTAGGGAGGGGACGGAACACTGAAGCTTTCTTT
J gene: TRBJ2-1; V gene: TRBV3-1; clone size: many; D gene: TRBD2; CDR3 protein: CASSQVGREAVF; CDR3 DNA: TGTGCCAGCAGCCAAGTAGGCCGGGAGGCCGTCTTC
J gene: TRBJ2-5; V gene: TRBV29-1; clone size: many; D gene: TRBD2; CDR3 protein: CSVIRLAETKETQYF; CDR3 DNA: TGCAGCGTCATAAGACTAGCGGAAACCAAAGAGACCCAGTACTTC
J gene: TRBJ1-1; V gene: TRBV6-5; clone size: many; D gene: .; CDR3 protein: CASTRTANTEAFF; CDR3 DNA: TGTGCCAGCACCCGGACGGCGAACACTGAAGCTTTCTTT
J gene: TRBJ2-3; V gene: TRBV6-1; clone size: few; D gene: .; CDR3 protein: CASGSLSASDTQYF; CDR3 DNA: TGTGCCAGCGGGAGCCTGAGCGCGTCAGATACGCAGTATTTT
J gene: TRBJ2-2; V gene: TRBV20-1; clone size: many; D gene: .; CDR3 protein: CSARPPWGPNTGELFF; CDR3 DNA: TGCAGTGCTAGGCCGCCATGGGGGCCGAACACCGGGGAGCTGTTTTTT